This is a list of T cell receptor beta chains from one sample in a study of CD8 T cells in ankylosing spondylitis. TCRdb processed the 5' RACE reads anew with MiXCR; each CDR3 protein has one entry. The sample has a few hundred thousand distinct CDR3 sequences; over 15% are singletons. The sequencing sample was made of blood, either unsorted or a sorted T cell fraction (not recorded which). These receptors all come from a male donor with ankylosing spondylitis or in good health (not recorded which). Both conserved end residues are part of each CDR3. D genes are given only for firm matches.

D	V	CDR3
TRBD2	TRBV29-1	CSVGSGSPGELFF
TRBD2	TRBV6-1	CASSPLGTSGISSF
TRBD1	TRBV9	CASNPGTGAYNEQFF
.	TRBV4-3	CASSQDSGYYTGELFF
TRBD2	TRBV29-1	CSVGAHLTSGRDEQYF
TRBD1	TRBV5-1	CASSPSGGWPYNEQFF
TRBD1	TRBV27	CASSLRGTVQTHSLGTEAFF
.	TRBV7-3	CASSSLADYTGELFF
TRBD1	TRBV29-1	CSVDGTDLQETQYF
.	TRBV27	CASSLYSNTGELFF
.	TRBV9	CASSVETRGPNYGYTF
.	TRBV10-3	CAISDLQGLTYEQYF
TRBD1	TRBV11-3	CASSLGPGTDNEQFF
TRBD2	TRBV6-2/TRBV6-3	CASSLGGLAGAINNEQFF
.	TRBV4-1	CASSQGAAGIYEQYF
TRBD2	TRBV27	CASSPIAGGPQETQYF
TRBD2	TRBV11-2	CASSPRSLAGGVDTQYF
.	TRBV7-9	CASRKDTQYF
.	TRBV27	CASSLTATFYGYTF
TRBD2	TRBV25-1	CASSDLRTSGSYNEQFF
TRBD2	TRBV6-2/TRBV6-3	CASSYQNSGFSYNEQFF
.	TRBV5-5	CASSPADGNIQYF
TRBD1	TRBV29-1	CSVTGDSSYEQYF
TRBD2	TRBV4-1	CASSRSGLERFGDEQFF
TRBD2	TRBV4-1	CASSQEGRAPDTQYF
TRBD2	TRBV2	CASSAWSGSINEQFF
.	TRBV12-5	CASGLGQGEDEQFF
.	TRBV20-1	CSARDWDTVNTEAFF
.	TRBV7-3	CASSLIATNTGELFF
TRBD2	TRBV9	CASSTSGRIGDTQYF
.	TRBV5-1	CASSLFQESYEQYF
.	TRBV28	CASSLSGTGELFF
.	TRBV6-5	CASSYTGLQYNEQFF
.	TRBV7-8	CASSGADYTYEQYF
.	TRBV24-1	CATSSSYSNQPQHF
.	TRBV6-5	CASSYSMGAVSYEQYF
TRBD2	TRBV20-1	CSASRSLPGLAGVFPYNEQFF
.	TRBV29-1	CSAWTDRYGYTF
TRBD2	TRBV29-1	CSVELAGLNTGELFF
.	TRBV19	CASSIGTGSPDTQYF
TRBD2	TRBV20-1	CSARTSGRAEHNEQFF
TRBD2	TRBV7-9	CASSTLAGGPHNEQFF
.	TRBV5-1	CASSYEDSTYEQYF
TRBD1	TRBV5-1	CASSSTGGNYGYTF
.	TRBV11-1	CASSQDREGYNEQFF
.	TRBV23-1	CASIHSWVNEQFF
.	TRBV4-3	CASSQGLLTAYEQYF
TRBD1	TRBV27	CASSLVQGARDEQFF
.	TRBV6-5	CASSYFPGATADTQYF
.	TRBV27	CASSLSPQGSSYGYTF